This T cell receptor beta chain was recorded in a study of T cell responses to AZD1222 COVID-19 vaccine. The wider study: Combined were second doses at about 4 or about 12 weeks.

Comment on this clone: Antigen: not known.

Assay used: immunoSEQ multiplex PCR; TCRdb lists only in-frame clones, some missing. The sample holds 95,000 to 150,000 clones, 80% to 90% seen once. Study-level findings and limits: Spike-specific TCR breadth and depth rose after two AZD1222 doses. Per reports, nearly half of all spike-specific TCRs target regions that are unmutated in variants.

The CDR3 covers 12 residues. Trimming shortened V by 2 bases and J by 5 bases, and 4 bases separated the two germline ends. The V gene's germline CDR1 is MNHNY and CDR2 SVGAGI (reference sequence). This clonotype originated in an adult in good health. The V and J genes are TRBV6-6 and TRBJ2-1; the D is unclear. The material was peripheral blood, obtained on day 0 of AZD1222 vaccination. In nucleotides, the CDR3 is TGTGCCAGCAGTTACCTTAACAATGAGCAGTTCTTC. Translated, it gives CASSYLNNEQFF.